What follows describes a single TCR beta chain. Its cognate antigen is unknown. This entry is derived from a study of T cell repertoires in cytomegalovirus infection. Study at large: Indications of both CMV infection and matching HLA type were provided by public TCR beta signatures.

Between the trimmed V and J ends, which lost 1 base and 7 bases, there was a span of 11 bases. Germline V gives CDR1 DFQATT, CDR2 SNEGSKA (reference sequence). This CDR3 comprises 13 residues. Via MiXCR, TCRdb re-called the reads, giving one row per CDR3 protein. There are hundreds of thousands of distinct CDR3 sequences in the sample; about a sixth occur only once, and more than 10% lies in the top ten. Notes on the study in general: Based on cumulative public TCR beta family frequency, carriers of CMV plus the relevant HLA were identified. The ex vivo response was dominated by HLA-C-restricted CMV-specific TCR beta clonotypes.

The specimen was PBMCs. J is TRBJ2-1 and V is TRBV20-1; D is unclear. The receptor was isolated from a human donor in good health (CMV status not recorded). Some clones in this sample may be carry-over from other donors' samples. The CDR3 region is CSARGPLRNEQFF. Written as DNA, the CDR3 is TGCAGTGCTAGAGGGCCCCTACGGAATGAGCAGTTCTTC.